The entry below gives a single T cell receptor beta chain sequence along with its context. The length of the CDR3 is 12 residues. The germline V gene has CDR1 MDHEN and CDR2 SYDVKM. Trimming cost V 5 bases and J 2 bases, with 7 bases left between them. Time point: recipient sample about 28 days before transplant, after cytoreduction. Some clones are missing from TCRdb's copy, which holds only in-frame ones; the method was immunoSEQ multiplex PCR. Of tens of thousands of clones in the sample, 90% to 97% were seen once. This entry comes from a study of T cell clonotyping in hematopoietic cell transplantation. For the study at large: Pretransplant recipient samples were taken after cytoreduction.

This clonotype was sampled from a woman in her fifties or sixties with acute myeloid leukemia. Some clones in this sample may be carry-over from other donors' samples. The input for sequencing was peripheral blood mononuclear cells, taken before stem cell transplant. The chain employs TRBV28 and TRBJ2-7; D remains ambiguous. Written as DNA, the CDR3 is TGTGCCAGCAGTATAGAAGCCTACGAGCAGTACTTC. Translating gives CASSIEAYEQYF.